This TCR beta chain was captured by sequencing in a study of shared clonotypes between healthy human individuals (dated by TCRdb to 2020 to 2022). Background on the whole study: The cohort comprised a couple of women and a few men aged 18 to 49 years. Per donor, leukapheresis produced somewhere between about 0.94 and 9 billion PBMCs. Blood TCR repertoires of roughly 5 healthy adults were deeply sequenced to estimate repertoire size and the extent of clonotype sharing between individuals. Per donor, three plates each were used for CD4 naive and CD4 memory, two for CD8 naive, and one for CD8 memory. To increase sequencing depth and limit assay-specific biases, TCR repertoire library preparation and sequencing were carried out by different laboratories using diverse techniques.

Using the deep immunoSEQ assay, TCR CDR3 regions were amplified from genomic DNA by multiplex PCR. Extracted genomic DNA from each cell subset was distributed evenly across all wells of several immunoSEQ 96-well plates, and each plate was treated as a replicate. For sorted subsets, roughly 190 ng of genomic DNA, equivalent to around 30,000 T cell genomes, went into each replicate PCR. The purified libraries were quantified using a Qubit 3.0 fluorometer, sized with a Bioanalyzer 2100, and then quantified again using the KAPA Library Quantification kit. A separate single-read 150-cycle Illumina NextSeq 550 flow cell was used to sequence each immunoSEQ 96-well plate. Per the authors' processing: Because the immunoSEQ output held only junctional sequences and lacked quality scores, the filtering could not match the filtering applied to full-length reads. Sequences were annotated with PyIR, a Python wrapper for IgBLAST v1.9, and V/J genes and CDR3 were assigned using IMGT germline references. Reads were filtered out if the reads had weak V/J assignments (E-value above 1e-6), no CDR3, stop codons, out-of-frame junctions, or ambiguous translated residues. V3J clonotypes were defined as sequences sharing the same inferred V gene, J gene, and CDR3 amino acid sequence. Percentage overlap between repertoires was computed as shared unique clonotypes divided by the size of the smaller repertoire. Repertoire richness was assessed with RTK rarefaction, the Chao1 estimator, and Recon v2.1 estimates of unobserved clonotypes. Generation probabilities were computed with OLGA for all TCRbeta clonotypes obtained by the gDNA method from several donors. The table was pulled from immuneACCESS by TCRdb, which kept in-frame rearrangements only. Such tables lose some clones; where checked, under half of the loss comes from unresolved V genes, and the rest has no known cause. V and J calls and clone size come straight from that table; D and trimming were deduced from the DNA. The table for this sample lists roughly 570,000 clones; roughly 98% of them were counted only once. In total, the top ten clones hold more than 0.3% of the sample.

Study-wide findings and limitations: Rarefaction of sorted-subset datasets indicated incomplete sequencing despite the large sequencing depth. Naive subsets generally had larger estimated clonotype richness than memory subsets. Pairwise subsampling led to the expectation that sequencing depth would affect the degree of clonotype sharing among donors. Compared with non-shared clonotypes, the clonotypes found in all four sorted-subset donors had higher generation probabilities. Sampling was restricted to blood, and TCR repertoires in tissues likely differ from the TCR repertoires found in blood. Because the study included only a small number of donors, the genetic and exposure-history diversity represented was limited. When a handful of donors were compared, the shared fraction of clonotypes was around 5% for naive CD4, 3.5% to 4% for naive CD8, 2.3% for memory CD4, and roughly 0.43% for memory CD8.

CDR1 and CDR2 (LNHDA, SQIVND) derive from the germline V gene (reference sequence). Deletion took 3 bases off V and 3 bases off J, with a span of 12 bases between the germline ends. The CDR3 holds 15 amino acids from the cysteine to the phenylalanine. The DNA shown is the 45-base CDR3, in frame from base 1. Concerning this clone itself: Its target antigen remains unknown. No much larger clone exists at a distance of one base, and base qualities are not known.

CD8 naive samples were CD45RO-negative cells positively selected for CCR7, giving a CD45RA+CCR7+ population that excluded TemRA cells. The donors were healthy, HIV-negative adults with no recently reported acute infections or vaccinations. All donors were Caucasian adults living in Nashville, Tennessee, USA. After blood collection by leukapheresis, PBMCs were isolated using Ficoll-Histopaque density gradient centrifugation and then cryopreserved in the vapor phase of liquid nitrogen. Purity and quantity of every magnetically sorted T cell population were checked by analytical flow cytometry. Genomic DNA was isolated from every sorted fraction and measured by UV absorbance on a Nanodrop 2000c.

Specimen: naive CD8+ T cells sorted from blood. The cell subset or site label here, explained by the study, means: CD45RA+CCR7+. This TCR derives from a man aged 25-45 years in good health. The sequence is built from TRBV19 and TRBJ1-5, with the D gene uncertain. The CDR3 loop reads CASSIIFSPNQPQHF. The DNA sequence reads TGTGCCAGTAGTATTATATTCTCGCCCAATCAGCCCCAGCATTTT. Reference TRBV19 and TRBJ1-5 proteins supply the regions before and after the CDR3; the full variable domain is: DGGITQSPKYLFRKEGQNVTLSCEQNLNHDAMYWYRQDPGQGLRLIYYSQIVNDFQKGDIAEGYSVSREKKESFPLTVTSAQKNPTAFYLCASSIIFSPNQPQHFGDGTRLSIL.